This T cell receptor beta chain was sequenced for a study of CXCR3-negative and CXCR3-positive naive CD8 T cells. Study-wide findings and caveats: Both of the naive subsets showed about the same high diversity, but memory CD8+ cells had much less. Similar TRBV-TRBJ usage was seen in naive cells (both CXCR3-negative and CXCR3-positive), but memory cells differed. Researchers report that CXCR3-positive naive cells carry more hydrophobic TRB CDR3s than CXCR3-negative naive cells. Post-cryopreservation CXCR3 expression was partly diminished, and the bulk of assays employed fresh PBMCs.

The CDR3 has 15 residues. The germline CDR1 and CDR2 sequences are LGHNA and YNFKEQ. Worth noting for this clonotype: Its antigen is unknown.

The study made its TRB cDNA libraries by 5' RACE, adding UMI labels. Following a re-call of the 5' RACE reads, TCRdb has one entry per CDR3 protein and lacks DNA. Its table records fewer than 8,000 distinct CDR3 sequences. The authors gated naive CD8+ T cells as CD45RO-CCR7+CD27+CD95-. V and J are TRBV4-2 and TRBJ2-7; TCRdb calls TRBD2, which cannot be checked without DNA. The receptor's source is a human donor in good health. Some clones in this sample may be carry-over from other donors' samples. The specimen was naive CXCR3+ CD8+ T cells from blood. Subset specified: CD45RO-CCR7+CD27+CD95- naive CD8+ T cells expressing CXCR3 (TNR3+). CDR3 sequence: CASSHLTSGFGEQYF.